This entry describes one T cell receptor (beta chain). Its specificity is not known. With a J-beta primer mix and a sample-barcoded 5' primer, a second PCR ran about 6 to 11 cycles. Each TCR beta cDNA got a 12-nucleotide random molecular identifier. MiXCR, applied by TCRdb to the 5' RACE reads, yields one record per CDR3 protein. Here the sample spans about 1.4 million distinct CDR3 sequences, approximately 59% being singletons. This specimen belongs to a study of blood T cells in healthy people across ages. Overall study findings and caveats: Naive CD4+ cells and diversity were both higher in long-lived donors than in aged donors. TCR beta diversity per million T cells fell roughly linearly with age. From one million sequenced T cells, diversity estimates were lower bounds.

With V trimmed by 5 bases and J by 4 bases, 7 bases remained unmatched. The germline V gene encodes CDR1 MGHRA and CDR2 YSYEKL. The CDR3 sequence is 15 residues long. This TCR came from a man aged 18 to 35 in good health. Sequencing was performed on blood. The rearrangement joins TRBV4-1 to TRBJ2-7; 11 nucleotides agree with TRBD2. CDR3 residues: CASSTTSGDRYEQYF. CDR3 bases: TGCGCCAGCAGCACGACTAGCGGGGATCGATACGAGCAGTACTTC.